These 21 T cell receptor beta chains share one sample of origin, sequenced in a study of blood T cell repertoires in COVID-19. Sequencing was performed with immunoSEQ multiplex PCR; in TCRdb, only in-frame clones are kept and a portion is missing. The sample has 250,000 to 350,000 clones; 88% are singletons. Sequences were obtained from peripheral blood. All receptors come from a woman aged 45-65 years with active or convalescent COVID-19.

The chain recombines TRBV25-1 with TRBJ2-1; the match to TRBD2 covers 10 bases. Germline CDR1 reads MGHDK; CDR2 reads SYGVNS. Trimming cost V 4 bases and J 5 bases; bases outside gene matches: 11. This CDR3 comprises 17 residues. CDR3 sequence (DNA): TGTGCCAGCAGTGCGCTAGCGGGAGCGGGATCAAACAATGAGCAGTTCTTC. This encodes CASSALAGAGSNNEQFF.

The chain is built from TRBV6-2 or TRBV6-3 and TRBJ2-4; 7 positions match TRBD2. This CDR3 has 13 residues. J was trimmed by 15 bases and V by 0 bases; bases with no gene match: 8. The germline CDR1 and CDR2 sequences are MNHEY and SVGEGT. The CDR3 bases are TGTGCCAGCAGTTACTCCCTCCGGGACTATGGGTACTTC. This gives the protein CASSYSLRDYGYF.

This chain connects TRBV7-2 to TRBJ1-2; 7 bases fit TRBD1. Germline lookup yields CDR1 SGHTA and CDR2 FQGNSA. This CDR3 region has 14 residues. The V and J ends lost 5 bases and 4 bases, in that order; junction bases with no gene match: 7. The DNA for the CDR3 is TGTGCCAGCAGCCCCCGACAGGGAATCTATGGCTACACCTTC. Protein: CASSPRQGIYGYTF.

The chain employs TRBV7-3 and TRBJ2-1; 12 positions match TRBD2. The germline CDR1 and CDR2 sequences are SGHTA and FQGTGA. The CDR3 loop spans 15 amino acids. J gave up 9 bases and V 2 bases, and 5 bases lay outside the gene matches. For the CDR3, the DNA is TGTGCCAGCAGCTTATCACTAGCGGGAGGAGGTGAGCAGTTCTTC. Translation: CASSLSLAGGGEQFF. The whole variable domain, remainder taken from reference TRBV7-3 and TRBJ2-1, is GAGVSQTPSNKVTEKGKYVELRCDPISGHTALYWYRQSLGQGPEFLIYFQGTGAADDSGLPNDRFFAVRPEGSVSTLKIQRTERGDSAVYLCASSLSLAGGGEQFFGPGTRLTVL.

The gene calls are TRBV25-1 and TRBJ1-3; 8 nucleotides align to TRBD1. The CDR3 totals 13 residues. CDR1 MGHDK and CDR2 SYGVNS come from the germline V gene. The junction had 4 bases not matched to a gene; V was cut back by 6 bases and J by 6 bases. This CDR3 is CASSAGGLNTIYF. In DNA, the CDR3 is TGTGCCAGCAGCGCAGGGGGCTTAAACACCATATATTTT. The full variable domain, in which reference TRBV25-1 and TRBJ1-3 provide the parts outside the CDR3, is EADIYQTPRYLVIGTGKKITLECSQTMGHDKMYWYQQDPGMELHLIHYSYGVNSTEKGDLSSESTVSRIRTEHFPLTLESARPSHTSQYLCASSAGGLNTIYFGEGSWLTVV.

This clone was seen more than once but under ten times. The chain uses TRBV30 and TRBJ2-7; D might be TRBD1 (6 bases). The V end lost 2 bases, the J end lost 7 bases, and 12 bases lay between the germline ends. The CDR3 length is 12 residues. Germline CDR1 reads GTSNPN; CDR2 reads SVGIG (reference sequence). The CDR3 sequence is CAWSPEGVEQYF. CDR3 in DNA: TGTGCCTGGAGTCCCGAGGGGGTGGAGCAGTACTTC. Supplemented by reference TRBV30 and TRBJ2-7, the full variable domain reads SQTIHQWPATLVQPVGSPLSLECTVEGTSNPNLYWYRQAAGRGLQLLFYSVGIGQISSEVPQNLSASRPQDRQFILSSKKLLLSDSGFYLCAWSPEGVEQYFGPGTRLTVT.

The genes are TRBV18 and TRBJ1-3, with D possibly being TRBD1 (6 bases). V shed 5 bases and J shed 2 bases, with 13 bases lying between them. Germline loops: CDR1 KGHSH, CDR2 LQKENI. CDR3 length equals 15 residues. The DNA for the CDR3 is TGTGCCAGCTCATTAAGAGGACAGCCTGGAAACACCATATATTTT. This sequence encodes CASSLRGQPGNTIYF.

This chain links TRBV28 with TRBJ2-2, with 9 bases fitting TRBD1. V shed 2 bases and J 6 bases; nucleotides not matched to a gene: 4. Germline values: CDR1 MDHEN, CDR2 SYDVKM. The CDR3 extends over 15 amino acids. The CDR3 protein is CASSLTGGAAGELFF. CDR3 nucleotide sequence: TGTGCCAGCAGTTTAACAGGGGGCGCCGCCGGGGAGCTGTTTTTT.

The V call is TRBV6-1, the J call TRBJ2-3; TRBD1 is a possible D gene (5 bases). The CDR3 is 14 residues long. In germline, CDR1 is MNHNS, CDR2 SASEGT. Trimming stripped 3 bases from V and 8 bases from J, with 15 bases between. CDR3 region: CASSESRPQGTQYF. DNA for the CDR3: TGTGCCAGCAGTGAGTCCCGGCCTCAGGGTACGCAGTATTTT.

CDR3 nucleotides: TGTGCCTGGACCCCGACAAAGAACACTGAAGCTTTCTTT. Translating gives CAWTPTKNTEAFF. J is TRBJ1-1 and V is TRBV30; D unresolved. The V end was cut by 4 bases, the J end by 1 base, with 10 bases between. Germline V gene sequence: CDR1 GTSNPN, CDR2 SVGIG (reference sequence). The CDR3 runs 13 residues.

The chain carries TRBV11-2 and TRBJ1-1; 10 bases agree with TRBD1. Trimming cost V 1 base and J 0 bases; bases outside gene matches: 8. CDR1 SGHAT and CDR2 FQNNGV come from the germline V gene. The CDR3 spans 18 residues. The CDR3 spells CASSLAPGQGSMNTEAFF. The CDR3 nucleotides read TGTGCCAGCAGCTTAGCCCCGGGACAGGGGTCCATGAACACTGAAGCTTTCTTT.

V and J are TRBV7-9 and TRBJ1-1, with TRBD1 as a possible D gene (5 bases). Germline loops: CDR1 SEHNR, CDR2 FQNEAQ (reference sequence). The CDR3 runs to 16 residues. V was clipped by 4 bases and J by 5 bases, with 20 bases between them. As DNA, the CDR3 is TGTGCCAGCAGCTCGACCTTGGGCCTCCGGGGGACTGAAGCTTTCTTT. Translating gives CASSSTLGLRGTEAFF.

The chain joins TRBV5-5 to TRBJ1-1, with D tentatively TRBD1 (5 bases). Trimming stripped 3 bases from V and 1 base from J, with 10 bases between. The CDR3 is 14 residues long. Germline CDR1 SGHKS, CDR2 YYEKEE (reference sequence). CDR3 residues: CASSSGHANTEAFF. The CDR3 DNA is TGTGCCAGCAGCTCTGGACACGCGAACACTGAAGCTTTCTTT.

The rearrangement uses TRBV2 and TRBJ2-6, with 7 nucleotides matching TRBD1. V lost 7 bases to trimming and J lost 12 bases; unmatched junction nucleotides: 15. Germline-derived CDR1 and CDR2 are SNHLY and FYNNEI. The length of the CDR3 is 15 residues. The CDR3: CASTSQGQTSPVLTF. CDR3 nucleotides: TGTGCCAGCACCTCTCAGGGACAGACTTCCCCCGTCCTGACTTTC.

The J gene is TRBJ2-7, the V gene TRBV27; D is perhaps TRBD1 (6 bases). Germline V gives CDR1 MNHEY, CDR2 SMNVEV (reference sequence). Trimming removed 6 bases from V and 0 bases from J, with 27 bases in between. The CDR3 is 19 amino acids. CDR3 loop: CASRPLGQGFSRLSYEQYF. The DNA for the CDR3 is TGTGCCAGCAGACCCCTCGGGCAGGGGTTCAGTCGCCTCTCCTACGAGCAGTACTTC.

The rearrangement joins TRBV18 to TRBJ1-6; D call uncertain. V gave up 2 bases and J gave up 9 bases, with 17 bases separating them. Germline lookup yields CDR1 KGHSH and CDR2 LQKENI. This CDR3 is built from 16 residues. The CDR3 sequence is CASSPTKEGRGSPLHF. Here the CDR3 DNA reads TGTGCCAGCTCACCAACGAAGGAAGGGAGAGGTTCACCCCTCCACTTT.

V and J are TRBV28 and TRBJ1-2; 8 positions match TRBD1. Per germline, CDR1 MDHEN and CDR2 SYDVKM. V was pared by 1 base and J by 4 bases, with 8 bases of the junction left unmatched. The CDR3 consists of 16 residues. The CDR3 DNA is TGTGCCAGCAGTTTATTCCAGGACAGGGTCGGCTATGGCTACACCTTC. This codes for CASSLFQDRVGYGYTF.

Points on this clone: Other DNA sequences in this specimen translate into the identical CDR3. The CDR3 nucleotides are TGTGCCAGCAGTCCCGGGACTAGCGGTTACAATGAGCAGTTCTTC. Its protein is CASSPGTSGYNEQFF. This chain connects TRBV27 to TRBJ2-1, with 11 bases fitting TRBD2. CDR3 length: 15 residues. The trim removed 5 bases at V and 4 bases at J, leaving 4 bases unmatched. From germline, CDR1 is MNHEY and CDR2 SMNVEV (reference sequence).

The chain couples TRBV12-3 or TRBV12-4 to TRBJ2-1, with TRBD2 as a possible D gene (6 bases). The CDR3 runs to 13 residues. Trimming cost V 11 bases and J 10 bases, with 21 bases left between them. DNA of the CDR3: TGTGCCGCAGCCAGCGGGCCGGACCTGGAGCAGTTCTTC. Its protein product is CAAASGPDLEQFF.

The rearrangement links TRBV24-1 to TRBJ1-5, with no clear D. The CDR3 totals 15 residues. CDR1 is KGHDR and CDR2 is SFDVKD in the germline V gene. The V gene lost 4 bases and the J gene lost 4 bases, with 13 bases spanning the gap. The CDR3 region is CATSERTAVNQPQHF. The CDR3 nucleotides are TGTGCCACCAGTGAACGAACAGCGGTTAATCAGCCCCAGCATTTT.

The gene calls are TRBV5-4 and TRBJ2-3; 12 bases line up with TRBD2. The CDR3 totals 16 residues. Germline CDR1 and CDR2: SGHNT and YYREEE (reference sequence). The trim removed 3 bases at V and 5 bases at J, leaving 7 bases unmatched. CDR3: CASSSGLAGGVDTQYF. The CDR3 nucleotides are TGTGCCAGCAGCTCAGGTCTAGCGGGAGGGGTAGATACGCAGTATTTT.